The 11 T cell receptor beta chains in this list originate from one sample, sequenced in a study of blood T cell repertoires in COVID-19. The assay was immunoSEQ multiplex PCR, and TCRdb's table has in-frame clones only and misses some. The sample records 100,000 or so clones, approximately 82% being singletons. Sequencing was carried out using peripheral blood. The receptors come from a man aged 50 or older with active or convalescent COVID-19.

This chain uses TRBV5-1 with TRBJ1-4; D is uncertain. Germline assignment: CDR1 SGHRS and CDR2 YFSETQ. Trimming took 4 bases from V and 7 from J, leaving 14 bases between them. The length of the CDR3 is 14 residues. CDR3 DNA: TGCGCCAGCAGCCCACGACAAGGTGGTGAAAAACTGTTTTTT. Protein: CASSPRQGGEKLFF. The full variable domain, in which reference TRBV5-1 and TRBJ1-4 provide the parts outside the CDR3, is KAGVTQTPRYLIKTRGQQVTLSCSPISGHRSVSWYQQTPGQGLQFLFEYFSETQRNKGNFPGRFSGRQFSNSRSEMNVSTLELGDSALYLCASSPRQGGEKLFFGSGTQLSVL.

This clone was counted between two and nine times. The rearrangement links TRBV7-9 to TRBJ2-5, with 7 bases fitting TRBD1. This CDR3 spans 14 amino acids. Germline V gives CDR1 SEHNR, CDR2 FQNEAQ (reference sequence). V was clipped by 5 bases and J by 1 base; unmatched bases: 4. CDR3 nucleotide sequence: TGTGCCAGCAGCGAAGGGACAGCCCAAGAGACCCAGTACTTC. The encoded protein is CASSEGTAQETQYF.

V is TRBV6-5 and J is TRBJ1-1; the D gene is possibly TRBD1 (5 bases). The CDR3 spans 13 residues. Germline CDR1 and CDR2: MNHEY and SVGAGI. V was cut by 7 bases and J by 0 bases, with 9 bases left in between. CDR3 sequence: CASTLTVNTEAFF. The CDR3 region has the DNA TGTGCCAGCACCCTGACAGTGAACACTGAAGCTTTCTTT.

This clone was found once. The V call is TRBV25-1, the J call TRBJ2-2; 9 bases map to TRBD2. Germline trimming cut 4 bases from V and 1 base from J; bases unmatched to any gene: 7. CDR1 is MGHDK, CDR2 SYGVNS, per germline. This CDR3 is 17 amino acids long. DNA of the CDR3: TGTGCCAGCAGTGCCAACCCTAGCGGGGAGAACACCGGGGAGCTGTTTTTT. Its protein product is CASSANPSGENTGELFF.

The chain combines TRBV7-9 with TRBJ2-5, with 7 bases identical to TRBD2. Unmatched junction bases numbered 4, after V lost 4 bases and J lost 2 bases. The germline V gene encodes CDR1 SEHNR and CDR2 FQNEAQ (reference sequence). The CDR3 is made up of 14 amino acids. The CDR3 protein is CASSWGTTQETQYF. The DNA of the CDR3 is TGTGCCAGCAGCTGGGGGACTACTCAAGAGACCCAGTACTTC.

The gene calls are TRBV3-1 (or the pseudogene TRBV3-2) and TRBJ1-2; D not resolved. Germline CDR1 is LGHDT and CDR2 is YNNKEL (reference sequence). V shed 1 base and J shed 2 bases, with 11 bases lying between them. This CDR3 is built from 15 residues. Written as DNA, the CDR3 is TGTGCCAGCAGCCAAGTCTCGAGCGGGAACTATGGCTACACCTTC. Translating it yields CASSQVSSGNYGYTF.

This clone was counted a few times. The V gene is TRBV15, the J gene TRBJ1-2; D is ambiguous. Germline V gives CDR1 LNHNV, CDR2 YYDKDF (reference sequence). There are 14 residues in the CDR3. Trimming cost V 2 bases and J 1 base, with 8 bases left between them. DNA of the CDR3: TGTGCCACCAGCAGACCGGGGATTAACTATGGCTACACCTTC. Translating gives CATSRPGINYGYTF.

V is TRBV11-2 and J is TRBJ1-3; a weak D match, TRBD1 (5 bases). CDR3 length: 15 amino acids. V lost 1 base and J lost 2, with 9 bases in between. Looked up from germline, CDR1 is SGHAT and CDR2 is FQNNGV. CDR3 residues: CASSLVAGTGNTIYF. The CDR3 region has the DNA TGTGCCAGCAGCTTAGTTGCAGGGACTGGAAACACCATATATTTT.

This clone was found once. The CDR3 reads CASSPPIGTSAAYEQYF. The CDR3 bases are TGTGCCAGCTCACCACCTATAGGGACTAGCGCAGCCTACGAGCAGTACTTC. The rearrangement uses TRBV18 and TRBJ2-7, with 10 bases fitting TRBD2. The CDR3 extends over 17 amino acids. Germline V gives CDR1 KGHSH, CDR2 LQKENI. Trimming at V came to 0 bases and at J to 2 bases, leaving 7 bases not matched to a gene.

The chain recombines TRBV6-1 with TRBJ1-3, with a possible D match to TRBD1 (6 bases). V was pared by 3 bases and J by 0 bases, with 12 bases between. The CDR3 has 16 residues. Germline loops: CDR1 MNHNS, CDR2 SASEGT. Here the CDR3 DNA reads TGTGCCAGCAGTGATGGGGGGGGCAGCTCTGGAAACACCATATATTTT. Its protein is CASSDGGGSSGNTIYF.

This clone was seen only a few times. In DNA, the CDR3 is TGTGCCAGCAGCTTGGGTCAGGACATCAGCTATGGCTACACCTTC. It encodes CASSLGQDISYGYTF. V and J are TRBV5-5 and TRBJ1-2; perhaps TRBD1 as D (5 bases). The germline CDR1 and CDR2 sequences are SGHKS and YYEKEE (reference sequence). This CDR3 comprises 15 residues. Trimming left V 0 bases short and J 4 bases short, with 13 bases between.